The TCR beta chain described here comes from a study of multiple sclerosis patients with progressive multifocal leukoencephalopathy. Remarks on this clone: The antigen is undetermined.

The CDR3 is 15 residues long. V gave up 3 bases and J gave up 2 bases; unmatched junction bases: 1. Germline lookup yields CDR1 MRHNA and CDR2 SNTAGT. Regarding the study as a whole: Clones expanded at PML were already present before and during natalizumab.

Every PCR reaction included synthetic inline CDR3 controls for all V-J pairings. Sequenced by immunoSEQ multiplex PCR; TCRdb stores in-frame clones only, minus some. Among 25,000 to 35,000 clones listed, roughly 89% were seen once. Described time point: time of PML onset. PML in natalizumab-treated patients developed after between roughly 15 and 56 months of natalizumab therapy. Every listed patient previously received interferon beta; all PML patients were women. The starting material was PBMCs, obtained from a patient treated with natalizumab. This TCR was recovered from a woman in her thirties or forties with progressive multifocal leukoencephalopathy. This chain connects TRBV6-4 to TRBJ2-3; 11 nucleotides line up with TRBD2. This CDR3 is CASSDSGRDTDTQYF. The CDR3, as DNA: TGTGCCAGCAGTGATAGCGGGAGGGACACAGATACGCAGTATTTT.